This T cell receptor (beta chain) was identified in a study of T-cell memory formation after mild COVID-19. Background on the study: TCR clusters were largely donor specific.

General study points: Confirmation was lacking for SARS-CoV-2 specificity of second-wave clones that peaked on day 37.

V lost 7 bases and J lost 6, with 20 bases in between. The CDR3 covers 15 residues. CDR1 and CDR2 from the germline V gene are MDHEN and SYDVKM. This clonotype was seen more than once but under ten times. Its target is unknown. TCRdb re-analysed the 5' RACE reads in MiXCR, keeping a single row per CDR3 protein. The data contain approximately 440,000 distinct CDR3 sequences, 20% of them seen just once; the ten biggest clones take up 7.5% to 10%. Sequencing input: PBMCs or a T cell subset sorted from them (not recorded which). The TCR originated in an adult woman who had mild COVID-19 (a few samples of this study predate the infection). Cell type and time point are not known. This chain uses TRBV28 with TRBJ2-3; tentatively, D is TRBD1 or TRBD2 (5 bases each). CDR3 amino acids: CASTEDPYRRDTQYF. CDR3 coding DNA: TGTGCCAGCACGGAGGACCCTTACAGGCGTGATACGCAGTATTTT.